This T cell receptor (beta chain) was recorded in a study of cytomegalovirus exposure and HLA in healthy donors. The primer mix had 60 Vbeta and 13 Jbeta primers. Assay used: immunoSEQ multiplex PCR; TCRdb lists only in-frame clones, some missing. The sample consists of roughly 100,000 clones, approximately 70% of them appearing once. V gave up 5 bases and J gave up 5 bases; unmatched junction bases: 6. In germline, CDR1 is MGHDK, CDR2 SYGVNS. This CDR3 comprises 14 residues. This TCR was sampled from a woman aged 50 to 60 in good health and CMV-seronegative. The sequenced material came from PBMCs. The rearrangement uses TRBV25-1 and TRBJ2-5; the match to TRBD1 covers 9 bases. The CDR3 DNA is TGTGCCAGCAGTAACCGGGACAGGGCTGAGACCCAGTACTTC. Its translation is CASSNRDRAETQYF.